This TCR beta chain was obtained from a study of blood T cell repertoires in COVID-19 (dated by TCRdb to the early 2020s). About the full investigation: Recovered participants in ImmuneRACE Cohort 3 were defined by two consecutive negative NP/OP PCR tests, clearance by a healthcare professional, or resolution of symptoms. HLA class I and class II types, where available, came from metadata supplied by the sample provider rather than from assay-based typing. Samples were obtained from the ongoing ImmuneRACE study (first 160 participants) and from some 1,200 subjects provided by 6 global collaborators. The collaborator samples originated in the United States, Italy and Spain and spanned the acute and convalescent phases of COVID-19. Subjects who had been exposed to COVID-19, were actively infected with it, or had recovered from it provided the deeply sampled blood TCRbeta repertoires that made up the dataset. A de-identified subject ID, COVID-19 status, age in years and sex were almost always included in the sample metadata. The repertoires were released in a freely available public database intended as a resource for research on the immune response to SARS-CoV-2. The material from the prospective study consisted of cDNA or gDNA derived from T cells, B-cell-depleted T cells, or PBMCs.

Relative to germline, V is missing 3 bases and J is missing 6 bases, with 6 bases of the junction outside any gene match. From cysteine to phenylalanine, the CDR3 is 16 amino acids long. The DNA shown is the 48-base CDR3, in frame from base 1. CDR1 and CDR2, looked up from the germline V gene, are KGHSH and LQKENI. What the research found in general, with its limitations: The quantity of clinical and demographic metadata differed by source and by participant and was supplied without curation.

Regarding this clone: The antigen this receptor binds is unknown. Nothing much larger sits one base from this clone, and base qualities are not available.

TCRbeta CDR3 regions were amplified from genomic DNA by means of the immunoSEQ Assay, a bias-controlled multiplex PCR. The paper's processing steps were these. The number of nucleated cells in each sample was estimated by amplification of reference gene primers within the assay. To quantify the absolute abundance of each unique TCRbeta CDR3 rearrangement, sequence reads were collapsed and filtered. For each sample, productive Simpson clonality was calculated as the square root of Simpson's diversity index over productive rearrangements. This is the immuneACCESS table as TCRdb keeps it, with only in-frame sequences that have V and J called. A part of the clones is gone; compared with another copy, unresolved V genes explain less than half, and the rest is unexplained. That table supplies the V and J calls and clone size; D and trimming were determined from the DNA. The sample table contains a few hundred thousand clones; only one count was recorded for about 87% of them. Approximately 1.9% of the sample is taken by the ten largest.

Participants in the prospective study were enrolled through a virtual design, were aged roughly 18 to 100 years, and lived in about two dozen United States geographic areas. In the prospective study, cohorts were assigned on the basis of participant-reported clinical history obtained from a screening survey and a study questionnaire. In the prospective study, mobile phlebotomists collected whole blood, serum and a nasopharyngeal or oropharyngeal swab from each participant. Over a roughly 2-month period, participants in the prospective study had the option of providing additional blood draws and questionnaires. Before DNA extraction, blood samples from the prospective study were shipped at room temperature or frozen.

This TCR came from a man aged 35 to 55 in a cohort exposed to, infected with or recovered from COVID-19 (not recorded which). Sequences were obtained from PBMCs or T cells enriched from blood (not recorded which). The chain is encoded by TRBV18 joined to TRBJ2-2, with TRBD1 identical over 11 junction bases. The DNA is TGTGCCAGCTCACCGCCGGGACAGGGGGAATCCGGGGAGCTGTTTTTT. It encodes CASSPPGQGESGELFF. Where the CDR3 stops, the reference TRBV18 and TRBJ2-2 genes take over; the full variable domain is NAGVMQNPRHLVRRRGQEARLRCSPMKGHSHVYWYRQLPEEGLKFMVYLQKENIIDESGMPKERFSAEFPKEGPSILRIQQVVRGDSAAYFCASSPPGQGESGELFFGEGSRLTVL.